Detailed here is one T cell receptor (beta chain). Its specific antigen is unknown. No much larger clone exists at a distance of one base, and base qualities are not known. This entry belongs to a study of blood T cell repertoires in COVID-19 (dated by TCRdb to about 2020). Looking at the study overall: The collaborator samples originated in the United States, Italy and Spain and spanned the acute and convalescent phases of COVID-19. The prospective study material was composed of cDNA or gDNA derived from T cells, B-cell-depleted T cells, or PBMCs. The dataset comprised deeply sampled blood TCRbeta repertoires from subjects exposed to, actively infected with, or recovered from COVID-19. The repertoires were released in a freely available public database meant as a resource for research on the immune response to SARS-CoV-2. The samples were drawn from the first 160 participants of the ongoing ImmuneRACE study and from over 950 subjects provided by 6 global collaborators. The sample metadata nearly always contained a de-identified subject ID, COVID-19 status, age in years and sex. HLA class I and class II types, where available, came from metadata supplied by the sample provider rather than from assay-based typing. Beyond this particular receptor, the publication reports: How much clinical and demographic metadata was included differed by source and by participant, and the metadata was provided uncurated.

In the germline V gene, CDR1 corresponds to ENHRY and CDR2 to SYGVKD. The CDR3 spans 15 residues, from the cysteine through the phenylalanine. This entry keeps only the CDR3 DNA: 45 bases, framed from base 1. V loses 0 bases, J loses 5 bases, and the germline ends lie 12 bases apart. TCRbeta CDR3 regions were amplified from genomic DNA using the immunoSEQ Assay, a bias-controlled multiplex PCR. The source study handled its data this way. Nucleated cell counts per sample were estimated from amplification of reference gene primers within the assay. To quantify the absolute abundance of each unique TCRbeta CDR3 rearrangement, sequence reads were collapsed and filtered. Productive Simpson clonality was computed per sample as the square root of Simpson's diversity index over productive rearrangements. TCRdb obtained this table from immuneACCESS and retained in-frame rearrangements with V and J assigned. These tables miss some clones; where compared with another copy, unresolved V genes account for less than half of the shortfall, and the remainder is unexplained. V, J and clone size reflect that table, while D and trimming were determined from the DNA. Recorded for this sample are roughly 310,000 clones; 85% to 90% of them occurred a single time. The ten largest clones capture approximately 2.9% of the sample.

At one collaborating source in Seattle, patients were enrolled during active infection and were followed longitudinally through the course of disease. Whole blood was collected in K2EDTA tubes by collaborating institutions according to the institutions' own protocols. Collaborator samples were shipped for TCRbeta analysis as frozen whole blood, isolated PBMCs, or DNA extracted from either sample type. This receptor was identified in a woman aged 25 to 45 with COVID-19, enrolled during active disease. Recombination connected TRBV10-3 to TRBJ2-3; D gene: possibly TRBD2, on 7 matching bases. Sequences were obtained from peripheral blood. The CDR3: CAISESTRGGDTQYF. The DNA reads as follows: TGTGCCATCAGTGAGTCGACGAGGGGGGGAGATACGCAGTATTTT.